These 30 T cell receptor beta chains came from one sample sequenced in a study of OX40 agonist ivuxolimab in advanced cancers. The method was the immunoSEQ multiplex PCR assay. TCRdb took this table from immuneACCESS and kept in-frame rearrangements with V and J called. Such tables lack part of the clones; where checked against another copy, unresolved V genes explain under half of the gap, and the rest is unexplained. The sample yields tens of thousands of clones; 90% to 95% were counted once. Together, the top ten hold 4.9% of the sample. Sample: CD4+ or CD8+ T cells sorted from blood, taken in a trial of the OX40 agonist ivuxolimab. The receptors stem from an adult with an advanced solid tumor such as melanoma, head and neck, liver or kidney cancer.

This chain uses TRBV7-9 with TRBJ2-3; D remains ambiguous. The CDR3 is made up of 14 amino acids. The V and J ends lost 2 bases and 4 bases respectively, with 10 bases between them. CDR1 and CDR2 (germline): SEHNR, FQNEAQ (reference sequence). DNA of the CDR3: TGTGCCAGCAGCTTACGACTTCTGGCAGATACGCAGTATTTT. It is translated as CASSLRLLADTQYF.

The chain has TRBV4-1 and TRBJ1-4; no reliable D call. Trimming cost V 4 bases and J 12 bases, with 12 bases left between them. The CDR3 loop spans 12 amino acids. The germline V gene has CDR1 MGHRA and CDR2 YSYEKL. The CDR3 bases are TGCGCCAGCAGCCGTATCATCGGAGAACTGTTTTTT. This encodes CASSRIIGELFF.

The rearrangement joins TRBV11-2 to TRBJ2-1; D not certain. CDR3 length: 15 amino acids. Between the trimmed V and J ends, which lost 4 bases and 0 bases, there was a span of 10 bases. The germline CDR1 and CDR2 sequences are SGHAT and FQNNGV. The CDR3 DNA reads TGTGCCAGCAGCTCAGACTCGAACTCCTACAATGAGCAGTTCTTC. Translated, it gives CASSSDSNSYNEQFF. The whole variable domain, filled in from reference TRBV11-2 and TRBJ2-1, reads EAGVAQSPRYKIIEKRQSVAFWCNPISGHATLYWYQQILGQGPKLLIQFQNNGVVDDSQLPKDRFSAERLKGVDSTLKIQPAKLEDSAVYLCASSSDSNSYNEQFFGPGTRLTVL.

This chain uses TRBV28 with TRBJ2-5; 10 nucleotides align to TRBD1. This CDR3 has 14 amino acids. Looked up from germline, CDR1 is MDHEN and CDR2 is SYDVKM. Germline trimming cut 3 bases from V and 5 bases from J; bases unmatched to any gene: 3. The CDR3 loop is CASSLTGGGETQYF. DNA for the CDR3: TGTGCCAGCAGTTTGACAGGGGGCGGTGAGACCCAGTACTTC.

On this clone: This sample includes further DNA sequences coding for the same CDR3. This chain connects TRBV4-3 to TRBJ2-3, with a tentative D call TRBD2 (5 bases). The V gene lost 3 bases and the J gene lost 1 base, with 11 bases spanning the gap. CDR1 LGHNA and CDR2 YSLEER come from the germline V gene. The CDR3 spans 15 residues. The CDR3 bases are TGCGCCAGCAGCCAGGGAGAGGAGGGCACAGATACGCAGTATTTT. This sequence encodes CASSQGEEGTDTQYF.

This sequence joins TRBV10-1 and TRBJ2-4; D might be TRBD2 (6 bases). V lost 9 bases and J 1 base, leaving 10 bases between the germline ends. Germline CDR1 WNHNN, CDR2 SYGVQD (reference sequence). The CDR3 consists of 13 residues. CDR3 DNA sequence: TGCGCCAGTTGGAGCGGGGCCAAAAACATTCAGTACTTC. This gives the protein CASWSGAKNIQYF.

The CDR3 spells CASSLPGQGNEKLFF. The CDR3, as DNA: TGTGCCAGCAGTCTACCGGGACAGGGAAATGAAAAACTGTTTTTT. The chain joins TRBV7-2 to TRBJ1-4; TRBD1 matches at 9 bases. The ends lost 6 bases at V and 5 bases at J; junction bases unmatched: 7. The CDR3 consists of 15 residues. Germline values: CDR1 SGHTA, CDR2 FQGNSA.

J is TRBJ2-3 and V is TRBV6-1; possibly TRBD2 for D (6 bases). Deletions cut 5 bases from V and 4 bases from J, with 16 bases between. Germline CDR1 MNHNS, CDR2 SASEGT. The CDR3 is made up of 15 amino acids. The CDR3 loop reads CASSKGRLAADTQYF. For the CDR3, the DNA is TGTGCCAGCAGTAAAGGGAGGCTGGCCGCAGATACGCAGTATTTT.

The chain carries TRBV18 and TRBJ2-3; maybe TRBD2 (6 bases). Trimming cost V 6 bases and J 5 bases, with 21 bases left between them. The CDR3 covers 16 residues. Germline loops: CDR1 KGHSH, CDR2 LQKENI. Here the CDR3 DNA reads TGTGCCAGCTCGCCCGGAGAAACTAGCCCTCGAGATACGCAGTATTTT. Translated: CASSPGETSPRDTQYF.

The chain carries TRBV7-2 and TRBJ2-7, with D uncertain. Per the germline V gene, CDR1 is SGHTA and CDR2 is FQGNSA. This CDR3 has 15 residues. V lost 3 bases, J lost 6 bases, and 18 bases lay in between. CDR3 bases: TGTGCCAGCAGCTTTGGGCCCTCCTTGACTGTCGAGCAGTACTTC. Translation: CASSFGPSLTVEQYF.

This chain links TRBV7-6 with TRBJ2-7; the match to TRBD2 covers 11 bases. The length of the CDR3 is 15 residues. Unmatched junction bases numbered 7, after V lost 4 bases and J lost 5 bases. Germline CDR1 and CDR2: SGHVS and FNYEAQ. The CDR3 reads CASSSRLAGSDEQYF. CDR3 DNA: TGTGCCAGCAGCTCGCGACTAGCGGGAAGTGACGAGCAGTACTTC.

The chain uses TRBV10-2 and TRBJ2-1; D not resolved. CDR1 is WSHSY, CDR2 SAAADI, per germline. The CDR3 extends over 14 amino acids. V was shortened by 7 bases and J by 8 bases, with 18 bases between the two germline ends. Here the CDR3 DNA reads TGCGCCAGCAACATAGCCTACGGGTACGATGAGCAGTTCTTC. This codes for CASNIAYGYDEQFF.

CDR3 in DNA: TGTGCCAGTAGTGGAAGACTAGCGGGAGACGAGCAGTTCTTC. It is translated as CASSGRLAGDEQFF. The chain links TRBV19 to TRBJ2-1; the match to TRBD2 covers 12 bases. Germline V gene data show CDR1 as LNHDA and CDR2 as SQIVND (reference sequence). The CDR3 is 14 amino acids. V lost 5 bases, J lost 10 bases, and 6 bases stayed unmatched.

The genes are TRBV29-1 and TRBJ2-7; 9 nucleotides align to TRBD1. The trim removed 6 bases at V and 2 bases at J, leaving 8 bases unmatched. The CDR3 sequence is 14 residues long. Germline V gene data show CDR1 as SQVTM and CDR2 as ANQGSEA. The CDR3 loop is CSVSDRGETYEQYF. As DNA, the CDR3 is TGCAGCGTGAGTGACAGGGGGGAAACCTACGAGCAGTACTTC.

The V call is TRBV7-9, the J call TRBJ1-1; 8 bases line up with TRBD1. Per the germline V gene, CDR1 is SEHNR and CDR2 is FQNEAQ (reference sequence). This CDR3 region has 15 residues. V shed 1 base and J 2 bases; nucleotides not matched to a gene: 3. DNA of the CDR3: TGTGCCAGCAGCTTAGTGTCAGGGGGCAACACTGAAGCTTTCTTT. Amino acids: CASSLVSGGNTEAFF.

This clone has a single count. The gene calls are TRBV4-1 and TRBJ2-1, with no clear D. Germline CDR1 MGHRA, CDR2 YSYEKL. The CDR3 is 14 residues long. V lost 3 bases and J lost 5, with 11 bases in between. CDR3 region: CASSQSLGNNEQFF. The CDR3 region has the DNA TGCGCCAGCAGCCAGTCCCTCGGCAACAATGAGCAGTTCTTC.

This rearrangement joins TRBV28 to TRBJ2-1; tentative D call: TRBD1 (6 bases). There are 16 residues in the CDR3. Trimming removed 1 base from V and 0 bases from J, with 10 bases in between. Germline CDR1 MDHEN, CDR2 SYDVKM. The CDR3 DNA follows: TGTGCCAGCAGTTTATCCCCCAGGGGCTCCTACAATGAGCAGTTCTTC. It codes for CASSLSPRGSYNEQFF. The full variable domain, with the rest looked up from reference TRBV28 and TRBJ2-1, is DVKVTQSSRYLVKRTGEKVFLECVQDMDHENMFWYRQDPGLGLRLIYFSYDVKMKEKGDIPEGYSVSREKKERFSLILESASTNQTSMYLCASSLSPRGSYNEQFFGPGTRLTVL.

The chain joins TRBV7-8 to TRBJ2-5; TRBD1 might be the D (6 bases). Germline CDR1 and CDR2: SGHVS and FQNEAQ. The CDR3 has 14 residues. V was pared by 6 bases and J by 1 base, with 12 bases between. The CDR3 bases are TGTGCCAGCAGGCCCCTGGACAGCCAAGAGACCCAGTACTTC. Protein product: CASRPLDSQETQYF.

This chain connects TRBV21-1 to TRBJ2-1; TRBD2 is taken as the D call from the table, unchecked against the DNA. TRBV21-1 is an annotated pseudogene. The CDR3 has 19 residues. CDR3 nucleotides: TGTGCCAGTCGGCCGACGTTAGCGGGAGGGTTAAGCTCCTACAATGAGCAGTTCTTC. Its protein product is CASRPTLAGGLSSYNEQFF.

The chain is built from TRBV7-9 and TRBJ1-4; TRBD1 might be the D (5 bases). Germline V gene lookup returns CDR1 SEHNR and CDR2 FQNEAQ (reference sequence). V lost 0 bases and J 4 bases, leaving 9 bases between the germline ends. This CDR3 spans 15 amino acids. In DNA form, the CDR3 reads TGTGCCAGCAGCTTAGCGGGACGGATTAATGAAAAACTGTTTTTT. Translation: CASSLAGRINEKLFF.

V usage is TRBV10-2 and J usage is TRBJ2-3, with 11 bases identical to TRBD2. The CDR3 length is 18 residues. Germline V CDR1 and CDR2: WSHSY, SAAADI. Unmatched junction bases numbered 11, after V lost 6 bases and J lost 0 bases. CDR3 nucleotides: TGCGCCAGCAGGGATCCTTTGGGACTAGCGGCTAGCACAGATACGCAGTATTTT. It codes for CASRDPLGLAASTDTQYF.

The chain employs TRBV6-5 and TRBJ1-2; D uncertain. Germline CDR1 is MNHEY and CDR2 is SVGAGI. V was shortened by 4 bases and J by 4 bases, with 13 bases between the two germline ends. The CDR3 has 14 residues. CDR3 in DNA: TGTGCCAGCAGTTTCGGGGAAAATCCCTATGGCTACACCTTC. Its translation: CASSFGENPYGYTF.

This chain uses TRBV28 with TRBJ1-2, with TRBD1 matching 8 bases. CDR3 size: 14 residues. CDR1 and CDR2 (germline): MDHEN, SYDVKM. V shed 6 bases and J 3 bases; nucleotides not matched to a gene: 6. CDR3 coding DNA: TGTGCCAGCAGGTCGGACAGGGTTTACTATGGCTACACCTTC. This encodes CASRSDRVYYGYTF.

CDR3 amino acids: CASSLESRVGYEQYF. CDR3 coding DNA: TGTGCCAGCAGCTTAGAGTCCAGGGTCGGGTACGAGCAGTACTTC. This chain joins TRBV11-2 and TRBJ2-7, with a tentative D call TRBD1 (5 bases). V gave up 0 bases and J gave up 4 bases, with 13 bases separating them. CDR3 length: 15 residues. The germline gives CDR1 SGHAT, CDR2 FQNNGV.

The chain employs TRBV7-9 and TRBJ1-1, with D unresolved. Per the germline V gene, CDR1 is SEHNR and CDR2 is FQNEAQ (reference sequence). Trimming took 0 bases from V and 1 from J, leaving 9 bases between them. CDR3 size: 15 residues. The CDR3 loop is CASSLAAGSNTEAFF. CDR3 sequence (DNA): TGTGCCAGCAGCTTAGCGGCCGGATCGAACACTGAAGCTTTCTTT. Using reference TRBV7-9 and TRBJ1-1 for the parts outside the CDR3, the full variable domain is DTGVSQNPRHKITKRGQNVTFRCDPISEHNRLYWYRQTLGQGPEFLTYFQNEAQLEKSRLLSDRFSAERPKGSFSTLEIQRTEQGDSAMYLCASSLAAGSNTEAFFGQGTRLTVV.

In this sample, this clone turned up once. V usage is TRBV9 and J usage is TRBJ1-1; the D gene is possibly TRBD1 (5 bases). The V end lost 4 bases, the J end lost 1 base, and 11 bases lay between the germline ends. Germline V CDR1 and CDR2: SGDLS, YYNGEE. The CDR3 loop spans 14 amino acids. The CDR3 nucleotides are TGTGCCAGCAGCTCAGTGGGGGGGAACACTGAAGCTTTCTTT. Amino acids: CASSSVGGNTEAFF.

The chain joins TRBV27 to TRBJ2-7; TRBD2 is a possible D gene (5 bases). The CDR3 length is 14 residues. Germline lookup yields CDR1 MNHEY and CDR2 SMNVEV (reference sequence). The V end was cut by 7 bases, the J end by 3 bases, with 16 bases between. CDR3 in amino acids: CASTSGEGVYEQYF. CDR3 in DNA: TGTGCCAGCACCTCCGGGGAAGGAGTCTACGAGCAGTACTTC.

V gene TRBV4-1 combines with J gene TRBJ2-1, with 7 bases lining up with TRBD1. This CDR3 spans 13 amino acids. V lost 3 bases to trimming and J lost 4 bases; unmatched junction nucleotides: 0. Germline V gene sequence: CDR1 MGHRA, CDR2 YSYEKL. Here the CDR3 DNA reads TGCGCCAGCAGCCAGGGACAGTACAATGAGCAGTTCTTC. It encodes CASSQGQYNEQFF.

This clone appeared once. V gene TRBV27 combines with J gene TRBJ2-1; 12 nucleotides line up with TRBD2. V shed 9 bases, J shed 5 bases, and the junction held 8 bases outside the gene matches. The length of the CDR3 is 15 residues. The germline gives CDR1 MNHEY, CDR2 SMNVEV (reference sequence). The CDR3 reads CASLLLAGGHNEQFF. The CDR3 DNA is TGTGCCAGTCTCCTACTAGCGGGGGGACACAATGAGCAGTTCTTC.

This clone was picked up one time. CDR3 loop: CASSYSKGLAEAFF. Here the CDR3 DNA reads TGTGCCAGCAGTTACTCGAAGGGGCTGGCTGAAGCTTTCTTT. The chain links TRBV6-5 to TRBJ1-1; possibly TRBD1 for D (5 bases). The V and J ends lost 0 bases and 6 bases respectively, with 11 bases between them. This CDR3 region has 14 residues. CDR1 and CDR2 from the germline V gene are MNHEY and SVGAGI.